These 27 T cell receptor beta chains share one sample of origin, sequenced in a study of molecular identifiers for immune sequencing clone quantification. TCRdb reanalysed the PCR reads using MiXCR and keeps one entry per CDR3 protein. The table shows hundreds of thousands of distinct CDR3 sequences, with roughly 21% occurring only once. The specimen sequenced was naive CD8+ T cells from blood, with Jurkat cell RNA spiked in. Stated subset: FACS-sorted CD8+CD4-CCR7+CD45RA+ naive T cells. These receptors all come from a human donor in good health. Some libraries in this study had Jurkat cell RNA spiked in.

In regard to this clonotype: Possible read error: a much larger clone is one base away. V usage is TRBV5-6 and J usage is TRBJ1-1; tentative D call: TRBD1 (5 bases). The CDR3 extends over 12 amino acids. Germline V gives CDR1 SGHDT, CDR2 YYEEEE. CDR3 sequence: CASSPGTTEASF. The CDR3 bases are TGTGCCAGCAGCCCAGGGACGACTGAAGCTTCCTTT.

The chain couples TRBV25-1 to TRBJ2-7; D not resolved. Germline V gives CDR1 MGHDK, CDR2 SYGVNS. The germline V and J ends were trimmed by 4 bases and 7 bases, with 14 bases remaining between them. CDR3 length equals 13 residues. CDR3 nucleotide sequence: TGTGCCAGCAGTGGCCCCCTGGGTTGGGAGCAGTACTTC. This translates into CASSGPLGWEQYF.

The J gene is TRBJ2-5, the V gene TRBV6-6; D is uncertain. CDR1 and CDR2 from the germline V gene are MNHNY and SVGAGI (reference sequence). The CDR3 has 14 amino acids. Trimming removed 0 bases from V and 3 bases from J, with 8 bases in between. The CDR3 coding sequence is TGTGCCAGCAGTTACTCCGGTCTAGAAGAGACCCAGTACTTC. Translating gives CASSYSGLEETQYF.

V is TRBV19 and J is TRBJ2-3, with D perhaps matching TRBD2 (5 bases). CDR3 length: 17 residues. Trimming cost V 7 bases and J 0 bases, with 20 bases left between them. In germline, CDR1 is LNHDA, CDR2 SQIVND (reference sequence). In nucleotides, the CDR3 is TGTGCCAGTAACCTAGTGGGGAGCCTATCTAGCACAGATACGCAGTATTTT. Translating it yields CASNLVGSLSSTDTQYF.

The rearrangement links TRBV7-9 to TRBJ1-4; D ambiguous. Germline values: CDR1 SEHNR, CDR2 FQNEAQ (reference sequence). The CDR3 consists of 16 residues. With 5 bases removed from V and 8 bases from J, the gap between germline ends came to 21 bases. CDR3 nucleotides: TGTGCCAGCAGCCAAAATTGGGAGACGAGAGACGAAAAACTGTTTTTT. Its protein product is CASSQNWETRDEKLFF.

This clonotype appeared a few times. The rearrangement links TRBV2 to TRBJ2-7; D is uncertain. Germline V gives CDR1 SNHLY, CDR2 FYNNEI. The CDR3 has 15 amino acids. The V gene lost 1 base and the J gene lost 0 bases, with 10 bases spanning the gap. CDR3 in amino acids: CASSEGPGNSYEQYF. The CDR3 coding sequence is TGTGCCAGCAGTGAAGGGCCAGGAAACTCCTACGAGCAGTACTTC.

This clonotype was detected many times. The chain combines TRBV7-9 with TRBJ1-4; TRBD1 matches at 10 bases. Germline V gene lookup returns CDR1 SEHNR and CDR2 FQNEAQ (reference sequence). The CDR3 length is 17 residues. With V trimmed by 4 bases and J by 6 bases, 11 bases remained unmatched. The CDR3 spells CASSSLTGGSADEKLFF. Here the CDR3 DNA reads TGTGCCAGCAGCTCTTTGACAGGGGGCTCGGCGGATGAAAAACTGTTTTTT.

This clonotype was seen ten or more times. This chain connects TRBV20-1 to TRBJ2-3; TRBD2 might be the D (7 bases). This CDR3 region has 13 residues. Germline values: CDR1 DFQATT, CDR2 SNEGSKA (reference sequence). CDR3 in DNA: TGCAGCGCGGACGGGGGGCGTTCAGATACGCAGTATTTT. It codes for CSADGGRSDTQYF.

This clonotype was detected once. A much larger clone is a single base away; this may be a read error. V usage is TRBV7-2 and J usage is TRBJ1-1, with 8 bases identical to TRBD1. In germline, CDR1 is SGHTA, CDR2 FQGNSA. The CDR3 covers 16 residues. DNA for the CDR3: TGTGGCAGCAGCTTGGCCAGGGGGCAGAGGCGGACTGAAGCTTTCTTT. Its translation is CGSSLARGQRRTEAFF.

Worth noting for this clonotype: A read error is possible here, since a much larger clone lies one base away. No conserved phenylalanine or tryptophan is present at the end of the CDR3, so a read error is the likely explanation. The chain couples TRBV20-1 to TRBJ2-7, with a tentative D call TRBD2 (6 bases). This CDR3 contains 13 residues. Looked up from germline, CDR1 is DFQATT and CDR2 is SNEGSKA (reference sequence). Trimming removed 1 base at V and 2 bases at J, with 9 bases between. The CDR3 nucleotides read TGCAGTGCTAGAGGGGACTCCCCCTACGAGCAGTACCTC. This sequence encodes CSARGDSPYEQYL.

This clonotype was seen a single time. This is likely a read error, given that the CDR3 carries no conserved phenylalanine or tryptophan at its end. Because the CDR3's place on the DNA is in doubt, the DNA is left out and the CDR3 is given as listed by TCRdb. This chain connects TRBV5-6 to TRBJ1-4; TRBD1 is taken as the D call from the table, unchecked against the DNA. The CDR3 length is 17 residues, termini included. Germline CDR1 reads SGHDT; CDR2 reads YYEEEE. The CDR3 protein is CASSPEGQGATNEKPFL.

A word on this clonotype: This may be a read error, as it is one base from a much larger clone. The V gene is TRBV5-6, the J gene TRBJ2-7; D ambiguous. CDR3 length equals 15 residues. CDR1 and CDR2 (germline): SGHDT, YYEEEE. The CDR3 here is CASSLDSGVAYERYF. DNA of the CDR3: TGTGCCAGCAGCTTGGATAGTGGGGTAGCCTACGAGCGGTACTTC.

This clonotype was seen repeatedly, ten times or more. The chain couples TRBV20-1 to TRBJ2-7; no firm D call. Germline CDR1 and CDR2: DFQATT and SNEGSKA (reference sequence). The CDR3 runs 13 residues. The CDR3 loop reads CMTGAKDSYEQYF. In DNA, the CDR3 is TGCATGACGGGCGCGAAGGACTCCTACGAGCAGTACTTC.

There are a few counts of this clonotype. The CDR3 DNA is TGTGCCAGCAGCCAAGATCTAGTAGCGGGGAGCACAGATACGCAGTATTTT. Translated, it gives CASSQDLVAGSTDTQYF. The rearrangement uses TRBV4-2 and TRBJ2-3, with 8 bases aligning to TRBD2. The ends lost 0 bases at V and 0 bases at J; junction bases unmatched: 5. Germline V CDR1 and CDR2: LGHNA, YNFKEQ. The CDR3 runs to 17 residues.

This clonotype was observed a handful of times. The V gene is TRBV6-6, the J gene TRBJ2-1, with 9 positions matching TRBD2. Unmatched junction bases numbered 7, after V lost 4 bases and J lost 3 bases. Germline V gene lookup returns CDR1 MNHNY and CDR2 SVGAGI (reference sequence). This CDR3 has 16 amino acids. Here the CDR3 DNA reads TGTGCCAGCAGTTCCCCGGGACTAGCTGTCTACAATGAGCAGTTCTTC. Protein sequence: CASSSPGLAVYNEQFF.

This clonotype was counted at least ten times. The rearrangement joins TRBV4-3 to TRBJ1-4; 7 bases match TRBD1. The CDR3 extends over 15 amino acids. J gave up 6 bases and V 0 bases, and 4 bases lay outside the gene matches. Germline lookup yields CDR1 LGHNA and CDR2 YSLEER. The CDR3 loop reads CASSQEAGGDEKLFF. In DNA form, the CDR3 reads TGCGCCAGCAGCCAAGAAGCAGGGGGGGATGAAAAACTGTTTTTT.

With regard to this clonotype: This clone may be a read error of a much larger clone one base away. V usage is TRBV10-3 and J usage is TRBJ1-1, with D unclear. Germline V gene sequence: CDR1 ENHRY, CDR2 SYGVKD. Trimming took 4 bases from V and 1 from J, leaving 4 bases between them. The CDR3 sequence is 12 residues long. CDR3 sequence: CAISGSNTEAFF. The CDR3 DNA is TGTGCCATCAGTGGGTCGAACACTGAAGCTTTCTTT.

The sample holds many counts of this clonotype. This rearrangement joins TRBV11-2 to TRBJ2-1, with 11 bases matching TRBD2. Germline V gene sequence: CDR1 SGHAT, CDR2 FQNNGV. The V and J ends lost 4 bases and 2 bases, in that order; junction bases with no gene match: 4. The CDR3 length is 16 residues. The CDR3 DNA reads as TGTGCCAGCAGCTCAGTAGCGGGAGGGACCTACAATGAGCAGTTCTTC. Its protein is CASSSVAGGTYNEQFF.

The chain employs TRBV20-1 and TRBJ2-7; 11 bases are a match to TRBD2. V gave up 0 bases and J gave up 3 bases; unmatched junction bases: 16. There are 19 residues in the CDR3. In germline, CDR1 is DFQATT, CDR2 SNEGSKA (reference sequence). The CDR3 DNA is TGCAGTGCTAGAGATGGCCCGACTAGCGGGACGATAATACACTACGAGCAGTACTTC. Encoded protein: CSARDGPTSGTIIHYEQYF.

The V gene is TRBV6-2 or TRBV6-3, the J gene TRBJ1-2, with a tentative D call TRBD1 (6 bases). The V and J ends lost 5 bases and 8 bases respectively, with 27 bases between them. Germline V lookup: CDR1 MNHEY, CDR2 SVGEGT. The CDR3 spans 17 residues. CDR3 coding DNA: TGTGCCAGCAGTGACGACTACCCCGACGGGGGGCTACGAGGCTACACCTTC. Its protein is CASSDDYPDGGLRGYTF.

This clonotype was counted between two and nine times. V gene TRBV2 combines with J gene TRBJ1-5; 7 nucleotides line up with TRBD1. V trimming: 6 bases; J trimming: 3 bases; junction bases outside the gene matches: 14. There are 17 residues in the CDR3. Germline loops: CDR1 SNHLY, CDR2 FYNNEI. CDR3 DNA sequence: TGTGCCAGCAGCCTATTAAGACAGGGCCGACACAATCAGCCCCAGCATTTT. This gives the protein CASSLLRQGRHNQPQHF.

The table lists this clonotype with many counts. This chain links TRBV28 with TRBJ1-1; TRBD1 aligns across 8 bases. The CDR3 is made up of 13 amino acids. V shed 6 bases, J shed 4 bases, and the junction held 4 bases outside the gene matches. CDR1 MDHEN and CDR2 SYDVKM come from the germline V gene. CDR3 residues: CASRRQGPTEAFF. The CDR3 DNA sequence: TGTGCCAGCAGAAGACAGGGGCCCACTGAAGCTTTCTTT. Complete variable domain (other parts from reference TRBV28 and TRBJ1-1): DVKVTQSSRYLVKRTGEKVFLECVQDMDHENMFWYRQDPGLGLRLIYFSYDVKMKEKGDIPEGYSVSREKKERFSLILESASTNQTSMYLCASRRQGPTEAFFGQGTRLTVV.

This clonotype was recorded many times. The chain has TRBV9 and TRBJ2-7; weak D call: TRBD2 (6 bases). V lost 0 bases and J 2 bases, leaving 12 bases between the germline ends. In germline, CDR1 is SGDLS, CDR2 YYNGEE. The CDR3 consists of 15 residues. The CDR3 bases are TGTGCCAGCAGCGTAGGGAGCGGGCCCGCCTACGAGCAGTACTTC. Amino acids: CASSVGSGPAYEQYF.

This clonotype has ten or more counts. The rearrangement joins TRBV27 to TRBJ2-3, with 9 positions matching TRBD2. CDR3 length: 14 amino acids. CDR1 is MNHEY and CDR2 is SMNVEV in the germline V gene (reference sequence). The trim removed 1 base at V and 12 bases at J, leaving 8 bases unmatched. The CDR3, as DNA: TGTGCCAGCAGTTTATATAACGGACTAGCGTTTCAGTATTTT. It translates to CASSLYNGLAFQYF.

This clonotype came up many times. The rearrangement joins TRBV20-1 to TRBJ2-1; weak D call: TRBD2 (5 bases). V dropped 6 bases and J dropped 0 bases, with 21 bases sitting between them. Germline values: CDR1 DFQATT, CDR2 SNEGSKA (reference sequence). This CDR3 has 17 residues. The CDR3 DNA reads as TGCAGTGCCTCCGCCCTCTTAGCGACCCTCTCCTACAATGAGCAGTTCTTC. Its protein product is CSASALLATLSYNEQFF.

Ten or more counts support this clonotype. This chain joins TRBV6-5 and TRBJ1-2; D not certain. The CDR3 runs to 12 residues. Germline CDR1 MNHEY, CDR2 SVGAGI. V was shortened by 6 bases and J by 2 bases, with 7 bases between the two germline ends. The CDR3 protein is CASRQTNYGYTF. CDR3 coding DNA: TGTGCCAGCAGGCAGACAAACTATGGCTACACCTTC.

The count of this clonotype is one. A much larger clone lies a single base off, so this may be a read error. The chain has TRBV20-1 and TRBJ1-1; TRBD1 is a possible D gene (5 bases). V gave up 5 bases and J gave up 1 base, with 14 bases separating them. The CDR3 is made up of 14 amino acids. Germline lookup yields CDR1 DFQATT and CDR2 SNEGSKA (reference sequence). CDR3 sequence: CSAWTGAQNTEAFF. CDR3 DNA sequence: TGCAGTGCTTGGACCGGGGCACAGAACACTGAAGCTTTCTTT.